The 19 T cell receptor beta chains listed next were all sequenced from one sample in a study of control samples from healthy donors and cancer patients. Here immunoSEQ multiplex PCR was the method, and the copy in TCRdb shows in-frame clones only, minus some. This repertoire shows about 92,000 clones, approximately 82% found once; its top ten account for 8.5% to 10%. The specimen sequenced was blood. The receptors shown here come from a woman in her sixties or seventies in good health.

The chain employs TRBV9 and TRBJ2-2, with D possibly being TRBD1 or TRBD2 (7 bases each). Germline CDR1 is SGDLS and CDR2 is YYNGEE. The germline V and J ends were trimmed by 4 bases and 6 bases, with 13 bases remaining between them. This CDR3 region has 14 residues. CDR3: CASSRQGGSGELFF. As DNA, the CDR3 is TGTGCCAGCAGCCGACAGGGAGGGTCCGGGGAGCTGTTTTTT.

This chain links TRBV27 with TRBJ1-2; possible D gene TRBD1, 6 bases. In germline, CDR1 is MNHEY, CDR2 SMNVEV (reference sequence). The CDR3 is 13 residues long. Deletions cut 5 bases from V and 4 bases from J, with 11 bases between. This CDR3 reads CASSPQGTYGYTF. The CDR3 nucleotides are TGTGCCAGCAGTCCACAGGGTACCTATGGCTACACCTTC.

A few counts support this clone. The genes are TRBV28 and TRBJ1-2, with 8 bases lining up with TRBD1. Trimming at V came to 7 bases and at J to 7 bases, leaving 8 bases not matched to a gene. Germline assignment: CDR1 MDHEN and CDR2 SYDVKM. The CDR3 contains 13 residues. The DNA of the CDR3 is TGTGCCAGCACCTCCAGGGGGCGCTCTGGCTACACCTTC. It yields the protein CASTSRGRSGYTF.

The V gene is TRBV7-2, the J gene TRBJ1-2, with D tentatively TRBD1 (5 bases). This CDR3 has 13 residues. Looked up from germline, CDR1 is SGHTA and CDR2 is FQGNSA. Trimming left V 2 bases short and J 2 bases short, with 6 bases between. The CDR3 sequence is CASSLNRNYGYTF. For the CDR3, the DNA is TGTGCCAGCAGCTTAAACAGGAACTATGGCTACACCTTC.

The rearrangement links TRBV5-1 to TRBJ2-7; 10 bases line up with TRBD1. With V trimmed by 1 base and J by 3 bases, 4 bases remained unmatched. Germline loops: CDR1 SGHRS, CDR2 YFSETQ. This CDR3 contains 15 residues. CDR3 coding DNA: TGCGCCAGCAGCTTGTATGGGACAGGGGACTACGAGCAGTACTTC. It yields the protein CASSLYGTGDYEQYF. The complete variable domain, with remaining parts taken from reference TRBV5-1 and TRBJ2-7, reads KAGVTQTPRYLIKTRGQQVTLSCSPISGHRSVSWYQQTPGQGLQFLFEYFSETQRNKGNFPGRFSGRQFSNSRSEMNVSTLELGDSALYLCASSLYGTGDYEQYFGPGTRLTVT.

The gene calls are TRBV12-3 or TRBV12-4 and TRBJ2-1, with D unclear. This CDR3 has 12 residues. Between the trimmed V and J ends, which lost 8 bases and 4 bases, there was a span of 9 bases. CDR3 amino acids: CASADTYNEQFF. In nucleotides, the CDR3 is TGTGCCAGCGCCGACACATACAATGAGCAGTTCTTC.

This clone was detected once. The chain carries TRBV6-6 and TRBJ1-2; D might be TRBD1 (6 bases). In germline, CDR1 is MNHNY, CDR2 SVGAGI (reference sequence). V lost 6 bases, J lost 6 bases, and 14 bases lay in between. The CDR3 runs to 13 residues. The CDR3 DNA is TGTGCCAGCAGCCGTACCCGACAGGATGGCTACACCTTC. It is translated as CASSRTRQDGYTF.

This chain uses TRBV30 with TRBJ1-2; 8 nucleotides align to TRBD1. The V and J ends lost 1 base and 2 bases, in that order; junction bases with no gene match: 15. CDR3 length: 18 residues. Germline loops: CDR1 GTSNPN, CDR2 SVGIG (reference sequence). The DNA for the CDR3 is TGTGCCTGGAGTGGGGACAGGCCGACCACACGACTAAACTATGGCTACACCTTC. The encoded protein is CAWSGDRPTTRLNYGYTF. The full variable domain, with the rest looked up from reference TRBV30 and TRBJ1-2, is SQTIHQWPATLVQPVGSPLSLECTVEGTSNPNLYWYRQAAGRGLQLLFYSVGIGQISSEVPQNLSASRPQDRQFILSSKKLLLSDSGFYLCAWSGDRPTTRLNYGYTFGSGTRLTVV.

This clone was observed a single time. The chain links TRBV3-1 (or the pseudogene TRBV3-2) to TRBJ2-7; 9 nucleotides line up with TRBD2. There are 16 residues in the CDR3. CDR1 is LGHDT, CDR2 YNNKEL, per germline (reference sequence). Trimming at V came to 1 base and at J to 2 bases, leaving 6 bases not matched to a gene. CDR3 nucleotide sequence: TGTGCCAGCAGCCAAGTGGGAGCGGGGGGACCCTACGAGCAGTACTTC. Protein sequence: CASSQVGAGGPYEQYF.

The chain carries TRBV5-4 and TRBJ2-1; D gene unclear. The V end lost 4 bases, the J end lost 5 bases, and 16 bases lay between the germline ends. Germline V gene data show CDR1 as SGHNT and CDR2 as YYREEE (reference sequence). CDR3 length: 15 residues. The DNA of the CDR3 is TGTGCCAGCAGCCCATACCAGTCAAACAACAATGAGCAGTTCTTC. This sequence encodes CASSPYQSNNNEQFF.

This clone was seen only once. The chain recombines TRBV6-2 or TRBV6-3 with TRBJ2-7; no firm D call. Trimming cost V 6 bases and J 4 bases, with 7 bases left between them. Per germline, CDR1 MNHEY and CDR2 SVGEGT. The CDR3 is 11 amino acids. In DNA form, the CDR3 reads TGTGCCAGCAGCGACGGTTACGAGCAGTACTTC. It is translated as CASSDGYEQYF.

The rearrangement joins TRBV10-1 to TRBJ2-1; 7 positions agree with TRBD1. The CDR3 length is 14 residues. J was trimmed by 1 base and V by 5 bases; bases with no gene match: 2. The germline V gene encodes CDR1 WNHNN and CDR2 SYGVQD (reference sequence). This CDR3 is CASSRGQSYNEQFF. In nucleotides, the CDR3 is TGCGCCAGCAGTCGGGGACAGTCCTACAATGAGCAGTTCTTC.

This rearrangement joins TRBV18 to TRBJ1-4, with TRBD1 as a possible D gene (5 bases). The CDR3 sequence is 14 residues long. The germline gives CDR1 KGHSH, CDR2 LQKENI. Trimming took 3 bases from V and 6 from J, leaving 11 bases between them. This CDR3 reads CASSPQLGHEKLFF. CDR3 nucleotides: TGTGCCAGCTCACCCCAATTGGGGCATGAAAAACTGTTTTTT.

A single count supports this clone. The chain joins TRBV6-1 to TRBJ1-1, with no clear D. Trimming cost V 2 bases and J 2 bases, with 9 bases left between them. The V gene's germline CDR1 is MNHNS and CDR2 SASEGT. This CDR3 region has 14 residues. The CDR3 DNA sequence: TGTGCCAGCAGTGAACGGCTGGATAACACTGAAGCTTTCTTT. Translating it yields CASSERLDNTEAFF.

The chain carries TRBV6-5 and TRBJ2-7; D possibly corresponds to TRBD2 (6 bases). CDR3 size: 13 residues. V was shortened by 6 bases and J by 7 bases, with 16 bases between the two germline ends. CDR1 is MNHEY and CDR2 is SVGAGI in the germline V gene. CDR3 loop: CASRPPGDGEQYF. CDR3 DNA sequence: TGTGCCAGCAGACCGCCGGGGGACGGGGAGCAGTACTTC.

This clone was seen a handful of times. V gene TRBV27 combines with J gene TRBJ2-1, with a possible D match to TRBD1 (5 bases). Germline V CDR1 and CDR2: MNHEY, SMNVEV (reference sequence). CDR3 length: 12 amino acids. The V and J ends lost 5 bases and 12 bases respectively, with 14 bases between them. The CDR3 sequence is CASSALKGLQFF. CDR3 coding DNA: TGTGCCAGCAGTGCTTTGAAGGGGCTGCAGTTCTTC.

The chain uses TRBV20-1 and TRBJ1-1, with a possible D match to TRBD1 (6 bases). The CDR3 has 11 amino acids. Germline-derived CDR1 and CDR2 are DFQATT and SNEGSKA (reference sequence). V was pared by 6 bases and J by 7 bases, with 12 bases between. The CDR3 spells CSAEGQFEAFF. CDR3 in DNA: TGCAGTGCGGAAGGACAGTTTGAAGCTTTCTTT.

The rearrangement uses TRBV3-1 (or the pseudogene TRBV3-2) and TRBJ1-1, with D unclear. This CDR3 region has 14 residues. Germline-derived CDR1 and CDR2 are LGHDT and YNNKEL (reference sequence). V lost 5 bases to trimming and J lost 1 base, with 11 bases between them. Here the CDR3 reads CASSRTWGNTEAFF. In nucleotides, the CDR3 is TGTGCCAGCAGCAGGACTTGGGGGAACACTGAAGCTTTCTTT.

J is TRBJ1-4 and V is TRBV3-1 (or the pseudogene TRBV3-2); 9 bases are shared with TRBD1. The CDR3 length is 15 residues. V shed 6 bases and J 7 bases; nucleotides not matched to a gene: 9. The germline CDR1 and CDR2 sequences are LGHDT and YNNKEL (reference sequence). CDR3 loop: CASSPTGGAGEKLFF. For the CDR3, the DNA is TGTGCCAGCAGTCCTACAGGGGGCGCGGGTGAAAAACTGTTTTTT.